The 14 T cell receptor beta chains given below trace back to one sample, sequenced in a study of shared clonotypes between healthy human individuals. The assay was immunoSEQ multiplex PCR, and TCRdb's table has in-frame clones only and misses some. The data hold 2 million to 2.5 million clones, with 85% to 95% observed a single time. The sample taken for sequencing was naive CD4+ T cells sorted from blood. This sample's subset: CD45RA+ positively selected. The receptors here all came from a man between 18 and 29 years old in good health.

The V gene is TRBV9, the J gene TRBJ2-3; D is uncertain. Trimming left V 0 bases short and J 10 bases short, with 9 bases between. CDR3 length: 12 residues. Germline loops: CDR1 SGDLS, CDR2 YYNGEE. Here the CDR3 DNA reads TGTGCCAGCAGCGTAGAGATAGAACCGCAGTATTTT. It translates to CASSVEIEPQYF.

The chain recombines TRBV6-5 with TRBJ1-3, with 7 bases identical to TRBD1. This CDR3 has 15 residues. Per the germline V gene, CDR1 is MNHEY and CDR2 is SVGAGI. V was clipped by 7 bases and J by 0 bases; unmatched bases: 6. In DNA form, the CDR3 reads TGTGCCAGCACGAGAACAGGGGACTCTGGAAACACCATATATTTT. Protein product: CASTRTGDSGNTIYF.

The chain links TRBV6-5 to TRBJ2-6; no clear D. The V gene's germline CDR1 is MNHEY and CDR2 SVGAGI. Trimming removed 5 bases from V and 1 base from J, with 9 bases in between. The CDR3 is 15 residues long. CDR3 bases: TGTGCCAGCAGTCGCGGCCCTTCTGGGGCCAACGTCCTGACTTTC. Its protein product is CASSRGPSGANVLTF.

The chain uses TRBV7-9 and TRBJ2-7; TRBD1 or TRBD2 may be the D gene (5 bases each). Looked up from germline, CDR1 is SEHNR and CDR2 is FQNEAQ (reference sequence). This CDR3 is built from 16 residues. Trimming removed 5 bases from V and 1 base from J, with 18 bases in between. The CDR3 DNA sequence: TGTGCCAGCAGCCATTTTATCTGGGGGAAGTCCTACGAGCAGTACTTC. Translation: CASSHFIWGKSYEQYF.

About this clone itself: In the same sample, other DNA sequences code for this CDR3. This chain uses TRBV30 with TRBJ2-3; maybe TRBD2 (5 bases). V was cut by 1 base and J by 3 bases, with 5 bases left in between. Germline V lookup: CDR1 GTSNPN, CDR2 SVGIG (reference sequence). The CDR3 is 12 amino acids. The CDR3 spells CAWSAGTDTQYF. In DNA form, the CDR3 reads TGTGCCTGGAGTGCGGGGACAGATACGCAGTATTTT.

The genes are TRBV7-2 and TRBJ2-1; D is uncertain. There are 14 residues in the CDR3. V was cut by 0 bases and J by 7 bases, with 10 bases left in between. The germline V gene has CDR1 SGHTA and CDR2 FQGNSA. The CDR3, as DNA: TGTGCCAGCAGCTTAGCTGGGTATAGAAATGAGCAGTTCTTC. Amino acid sequence: CASSLAGYRNEQFF. The full variable domain, its missing parts supplied by reference TRBV7-2 and TRBJ2-1, is GAGVSQSPSNKVTEKGKDVELRCDPISGHTALYWYRQSLGQGLEFLIYFQGNSAPDKSGLPSDRFSAERTGGSVSTLTIQRTQQEDSAVYLCASSLAGYRNEQFFGPGTRLTVL.

The chain employs TRBV7-9 and TRBJ2-1; tentative D call: TRBD1 (5 bases). Trimming took off 7 bases at V and 9 bases at J, with 25 bases between the two ends. Germline values: CDR1 SEHNR, CDR2 FQNEAQ (reference sequence). The CDR3 has 16 residues. The CDR3 protein is CASTHSSAGKFGEQFF. CDR3 DNA sequence: TGTGCCAGCACCCACTCTTCGGCAGGGAAATTCGGTGAGCAGTTCTTC.

The genes are TRBV15 and TRBJ2-7; TRBD2 matches at 9 bases. This CDR3 contains 15 residues. The germline CDR1 and CDR2 sequences are LNHNV and YYDKDF (reference sequence). V was pared by 8 bases and J by 4 bases, with 12 bases of the junction left unmatched. CDR3 in amino acids: CATQPPTSGSYEQYF. Here the CDR3 DNA reads TGTGCCACCCAGCCCCCGACTAGCGGAAGTTACGAGCAGTACTTC.

CDR3 residues: CASSHASDTQYF. The DNA for the CDR3 is TGCGCCAGCAGCCACGCCAGCGATACGCAGTATTTT. This rearrangement joins TRBV4-1 to TRBJ2-3; D ambiguous. V dropped 3 bases and J dropped 6 bases, with 7 bases sitting between them. This CDR3 has 12 amino acids. Germline CDR1 is MGHRA and CDR2 is YSYEKL.

This chain joins TRBV30 and TRBJ1-2, with a possible D match to TRBD1 (6 bases). The CDR3 runs to 13 residues. Deletions cut 2 bases from V and 4 bases from J, with 11 bases between. Germline V gene data show CDR1 as GTSNPN and CDR2 as SVGIG (reference sequence). The CDR3, as DNA: TGTGCCTGGAGTCCACAGGGCTCCTATGGCTACACCTTC. Amino acid sequence: CAWSPQGSYGYTF.

The chain joins TRBV30 to TRBJ1-1, with a weak D call TRBD1 (6 bases). The CDR3 runs 15 residues. Per germline, CDR1 GTSNPN and CDR2 SVGIG (reference sequence). V lost 0 bases and J 4 bases, leaving 15 bases between the germline ends. CDR3 nucleotide sequence: TGTGCCTGGAGTGTACGGGGGGGGCCTAGCACTGAAGCTTTCTTT. Residues: CAWSVRGGPSTEAFF.

V usage is TRBV28 and J usage is TRBJ1-5, with a possible D match to TRBD1 (6 bases). CDR3 length: 15 residues. Germline CDR1 MDHEN, CDR2 SYDVKM. The V and J ends lost 6 bases and 3 bases respectively, with 15 bases between them. This CDR3 reads CASSVGDKVNQPQHF. The DNA of the CDR3 is TGTGCCAGCAGCGTGGGGGACAAGGTCAATCAGCCCCAGCATTTT.

In this sample, this clone turned up once. The chain has TRBV7-8 and TRBJ1-1; unclear D gene. The germline V gene encodes CDR1 SGHVS and CDR2 FQNEAQ. This CDR3 comprises 14 residues. Deletions cut 4 bases from V and 0 bases from J, with 9 bases between. The CDR3 loop reads CASSYDYMNTEAFF. The CDR3 DNA sequence: TGTGCCAGCAGCTACGATTACATGAACACTGAAGCTTTCTTT.

A note on this clone: Within the sample, other DNA sequences also encode this same CDR3. This chain joins TRBV30 and TRBJ1-1, with D maybe TRBD1 (5 bases). Germline loops: CDR1 GTSNPN, CDR2 SVGIG (reference sequence). V lost 3 bases and J lost 0, with 5 bases in between. The CDR3 extends over 12 amino acids. This chain's CDR3 is CAWSRVNTEAFF. DNA for the CDR3: TGTGCCTGGAGCAGGGTGAACACTGAAGCTTTCTTT.